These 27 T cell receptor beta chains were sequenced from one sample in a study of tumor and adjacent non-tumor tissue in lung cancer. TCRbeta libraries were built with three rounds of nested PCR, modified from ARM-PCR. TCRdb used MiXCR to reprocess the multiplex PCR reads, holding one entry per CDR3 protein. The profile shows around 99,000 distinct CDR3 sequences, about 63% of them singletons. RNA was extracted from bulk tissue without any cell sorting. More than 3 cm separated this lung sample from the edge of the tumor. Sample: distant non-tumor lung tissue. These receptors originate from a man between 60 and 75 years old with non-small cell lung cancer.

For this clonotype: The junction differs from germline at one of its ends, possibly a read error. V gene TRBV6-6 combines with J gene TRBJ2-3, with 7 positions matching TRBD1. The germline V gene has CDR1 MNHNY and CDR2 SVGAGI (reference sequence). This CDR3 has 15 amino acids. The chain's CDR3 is CGSSPAGGKTDTQYF. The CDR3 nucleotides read TGTGGCAGCAGTCCAGCAGGGGGTAAAACAGATACGCAGTATTTT.

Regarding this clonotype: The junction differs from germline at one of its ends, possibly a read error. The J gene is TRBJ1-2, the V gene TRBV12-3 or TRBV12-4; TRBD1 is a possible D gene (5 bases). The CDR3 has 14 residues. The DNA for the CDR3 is TGTGCCAGCTGTTTGGGGCAGGGAATGTGGGGCTACAGCTTC. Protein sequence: CASCLGQGMWGYSF.

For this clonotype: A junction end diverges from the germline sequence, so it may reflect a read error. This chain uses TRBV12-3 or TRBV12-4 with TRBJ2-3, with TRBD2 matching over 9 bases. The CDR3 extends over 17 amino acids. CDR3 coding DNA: TGTGCCAGATCTAGCGGGATGCCCCGCTTTGGAACAGATACACAGTATTTT. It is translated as CARSSGMPRFGTDTQYF.

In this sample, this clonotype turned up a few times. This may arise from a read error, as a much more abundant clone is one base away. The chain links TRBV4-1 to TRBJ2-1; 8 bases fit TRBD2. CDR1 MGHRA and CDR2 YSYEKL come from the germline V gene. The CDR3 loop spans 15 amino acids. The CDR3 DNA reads TGCGCCAGCAGCCAAGGACCGGGACTAGTTGCTGAGCAGTCCTTC. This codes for CASSQGPGLVAEQSF.

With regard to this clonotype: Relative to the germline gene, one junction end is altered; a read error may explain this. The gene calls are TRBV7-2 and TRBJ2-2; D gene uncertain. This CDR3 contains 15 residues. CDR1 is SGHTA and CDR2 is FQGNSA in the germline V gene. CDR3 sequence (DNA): TGTGCCAGAAGCTTAGTTGTTGGGAACACCGGGGAGCTGTTTTTT. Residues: CARSLVVGNTGELFF.

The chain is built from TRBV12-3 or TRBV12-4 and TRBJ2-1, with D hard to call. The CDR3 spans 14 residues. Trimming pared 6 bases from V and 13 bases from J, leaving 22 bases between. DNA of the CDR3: TGTGCCAGCAGGCCCCAGAGCTTCTACAATGGACAGTTCTTC. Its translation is CASRPQSFYNGQFF.

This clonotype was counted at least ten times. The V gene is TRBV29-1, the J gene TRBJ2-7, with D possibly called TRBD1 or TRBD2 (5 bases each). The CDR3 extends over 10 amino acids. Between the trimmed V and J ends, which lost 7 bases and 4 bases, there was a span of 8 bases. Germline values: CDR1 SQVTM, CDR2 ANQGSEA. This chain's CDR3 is CSAGGYEQYF. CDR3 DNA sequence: TGCAGCGCTGGGGGTTACGAGCAGTACTTC.

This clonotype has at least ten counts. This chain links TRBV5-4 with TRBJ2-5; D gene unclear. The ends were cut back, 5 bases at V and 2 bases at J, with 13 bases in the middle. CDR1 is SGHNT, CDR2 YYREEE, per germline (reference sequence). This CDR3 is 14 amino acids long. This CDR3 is CASRATDLQETQYF. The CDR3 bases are TGTGCCAGCAGGGCAACGGACCTGCAAGAGACCCAGTACTTC.

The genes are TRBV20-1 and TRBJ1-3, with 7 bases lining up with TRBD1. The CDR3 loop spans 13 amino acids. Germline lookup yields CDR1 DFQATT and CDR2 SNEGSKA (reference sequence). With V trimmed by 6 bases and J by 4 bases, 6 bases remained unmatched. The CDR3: CSAATGPGNTIYF. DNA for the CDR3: TGCAGTGCCGCGACAGGGCCGGGAAACACCATATATTTT.

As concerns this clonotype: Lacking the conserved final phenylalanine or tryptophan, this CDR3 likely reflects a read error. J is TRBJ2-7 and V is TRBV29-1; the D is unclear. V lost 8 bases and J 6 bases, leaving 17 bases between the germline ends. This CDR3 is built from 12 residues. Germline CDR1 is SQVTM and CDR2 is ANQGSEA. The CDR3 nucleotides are TGCAGCATTGCTACAGAGCCCTGCGAGCAGTACTAC. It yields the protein CSIATEPCEQYY.

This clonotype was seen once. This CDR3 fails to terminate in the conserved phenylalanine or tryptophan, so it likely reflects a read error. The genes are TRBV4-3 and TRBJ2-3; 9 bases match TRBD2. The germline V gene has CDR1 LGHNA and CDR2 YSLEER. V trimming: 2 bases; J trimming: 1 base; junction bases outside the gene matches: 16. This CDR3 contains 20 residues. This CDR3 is CASSQRGLAGAIGGTDTQYL. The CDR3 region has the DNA TGCGCCAGCAGCCAACGGGGATTAGCGGGAGCGATTGGAGGCACAGATACGCAGTATCTT.

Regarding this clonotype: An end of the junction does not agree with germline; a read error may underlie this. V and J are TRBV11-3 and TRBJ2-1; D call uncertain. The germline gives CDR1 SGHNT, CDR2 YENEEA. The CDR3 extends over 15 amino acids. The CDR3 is CASSPSWSSYDEQFF. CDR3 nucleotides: TGTGCCAGCAGCCCCTCGTGGAGCTCCTACGATGAGCAGTTCTTC.

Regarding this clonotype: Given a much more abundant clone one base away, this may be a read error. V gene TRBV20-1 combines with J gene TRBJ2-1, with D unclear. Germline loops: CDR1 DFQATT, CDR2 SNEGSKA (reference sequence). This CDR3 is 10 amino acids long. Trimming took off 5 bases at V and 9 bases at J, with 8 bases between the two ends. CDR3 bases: TGCAGTGCTTGGAACTTTGAGCAGTTCTTC. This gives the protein CSAWNFEQFF.

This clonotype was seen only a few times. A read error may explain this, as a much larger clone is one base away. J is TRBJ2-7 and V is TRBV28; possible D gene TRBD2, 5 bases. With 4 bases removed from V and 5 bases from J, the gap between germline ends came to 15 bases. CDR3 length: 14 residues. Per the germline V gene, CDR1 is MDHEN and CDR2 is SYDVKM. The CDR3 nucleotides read TGTGCCAGCAGTTGGGAGTGGGCGCGAGACGAGCAGTACTTC. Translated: CASSWEWARDEQYF.

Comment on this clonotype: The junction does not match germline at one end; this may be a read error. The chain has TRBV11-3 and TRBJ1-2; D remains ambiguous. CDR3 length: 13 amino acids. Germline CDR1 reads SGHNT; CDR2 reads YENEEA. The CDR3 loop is CASSLARLNGYPF. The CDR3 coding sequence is TGTGCCAGCAGCTTAGCCAGGTTGAATGGCTACCCCTTT.

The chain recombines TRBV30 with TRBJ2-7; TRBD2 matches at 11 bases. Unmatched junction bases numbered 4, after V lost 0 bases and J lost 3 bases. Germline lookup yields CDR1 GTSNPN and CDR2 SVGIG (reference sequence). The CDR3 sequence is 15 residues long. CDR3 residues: CAWSVLAGGGYEQYF. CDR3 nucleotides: TGTGCCTGGAGTGTTCTAGCGGGAGGCGGCTACGAGCAGTACTTC.

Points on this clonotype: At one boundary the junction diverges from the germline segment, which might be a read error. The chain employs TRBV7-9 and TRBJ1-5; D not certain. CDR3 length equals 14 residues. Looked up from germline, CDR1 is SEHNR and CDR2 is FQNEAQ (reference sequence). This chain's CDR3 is CASSYTDANQPHHF. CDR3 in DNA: TGTGCCAGCAGCTACACCGACGCTAATCAGCCCCACCATTTT. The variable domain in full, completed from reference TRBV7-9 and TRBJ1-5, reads DTGVSQNPRHKITKRGQNVTFRCDPISEHNRLYWYRQTLGQGPEFLTYFQNEAQLEKSRLLSDRFSAERPKGSFSTLEIQRTEQGDSAMYLCASSYTDANQPHHFGDGTRLSIL.

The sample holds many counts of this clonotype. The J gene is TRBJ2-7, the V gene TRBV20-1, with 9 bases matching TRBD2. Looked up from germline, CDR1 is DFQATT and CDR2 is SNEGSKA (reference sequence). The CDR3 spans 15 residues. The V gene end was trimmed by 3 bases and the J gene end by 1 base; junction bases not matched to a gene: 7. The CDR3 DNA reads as TGCAGTGCTAGGACTAGCGGAGGGGGGTCCTACGAGCAGTACTTC. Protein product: CSARTSGGGSYEQYF.

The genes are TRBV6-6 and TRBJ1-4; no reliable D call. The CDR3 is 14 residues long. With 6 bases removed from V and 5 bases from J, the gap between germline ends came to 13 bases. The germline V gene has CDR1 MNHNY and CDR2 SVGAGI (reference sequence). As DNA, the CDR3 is TGTGCCAGCAGATTAGACGGCACCAATGAAAAACTGTTTTTT. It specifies CASRLDGTNEKLFF.

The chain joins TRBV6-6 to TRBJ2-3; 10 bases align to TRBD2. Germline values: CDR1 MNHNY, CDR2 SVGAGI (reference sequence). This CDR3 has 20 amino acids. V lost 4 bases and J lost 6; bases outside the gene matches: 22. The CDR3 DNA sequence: TGTGCCAGCAGTTCCCCGGGAGGTAAAAGCGGGAGGGCCGCTGAGGATACGCAGTATTTT. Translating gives CASSSPGGKSGRAAEDTQYF.

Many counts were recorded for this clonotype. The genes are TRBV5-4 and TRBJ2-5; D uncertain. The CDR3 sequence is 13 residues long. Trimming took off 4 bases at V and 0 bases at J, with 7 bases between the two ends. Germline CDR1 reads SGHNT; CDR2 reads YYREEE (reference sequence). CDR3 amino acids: CASSPVHQETQYF. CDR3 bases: TGTGCCAGCAGCCCGGTACACCAAGAGACCCAGTACTTC.

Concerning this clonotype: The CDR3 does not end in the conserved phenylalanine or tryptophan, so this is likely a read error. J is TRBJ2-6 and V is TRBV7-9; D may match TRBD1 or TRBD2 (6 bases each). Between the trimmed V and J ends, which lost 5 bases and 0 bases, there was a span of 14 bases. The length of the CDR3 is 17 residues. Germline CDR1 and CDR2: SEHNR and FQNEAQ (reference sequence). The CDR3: CASSPPRGVSGANVLTV. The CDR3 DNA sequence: TGTGCCAGCAGCCCACCGAGGGGGGTCTCTGGGGCCAACGTCCTGACTGTC.

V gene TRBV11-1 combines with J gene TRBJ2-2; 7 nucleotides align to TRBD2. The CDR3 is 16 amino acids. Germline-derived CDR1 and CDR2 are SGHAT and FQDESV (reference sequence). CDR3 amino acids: CTNGLGRGLNTGELFF. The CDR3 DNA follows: TGTACCAACGGCTTAGGGAGGGGCCTAAACACCGGGGAGCTGTTTTTT.

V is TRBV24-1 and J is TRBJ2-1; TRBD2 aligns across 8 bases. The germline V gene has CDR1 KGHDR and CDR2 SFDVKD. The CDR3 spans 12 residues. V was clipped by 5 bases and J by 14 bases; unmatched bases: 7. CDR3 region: CATSGFGRAKFF. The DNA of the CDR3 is TGTGCCACCAGTGGGTTCGGGAGGGCCAAGTTCTTC.

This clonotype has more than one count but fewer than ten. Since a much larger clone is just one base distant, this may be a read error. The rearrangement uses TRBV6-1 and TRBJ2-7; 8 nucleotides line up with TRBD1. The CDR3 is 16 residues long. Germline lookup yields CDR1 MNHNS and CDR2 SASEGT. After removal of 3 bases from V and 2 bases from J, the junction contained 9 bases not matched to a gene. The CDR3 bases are TGTGCCAGCAGTGACCCTCGGACAGGGCGCACCTACGAGCAGTACTTC. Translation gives CASSDPRTGRTYEQYF.

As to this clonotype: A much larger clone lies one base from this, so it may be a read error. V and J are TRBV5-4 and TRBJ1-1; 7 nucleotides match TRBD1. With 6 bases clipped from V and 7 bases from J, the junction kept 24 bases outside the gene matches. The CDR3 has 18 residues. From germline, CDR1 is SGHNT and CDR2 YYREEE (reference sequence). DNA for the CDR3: TGTGCCAGCATCACCTACGAAAGAGAGGGGGCTTTTAGCATTGAAGCTTTCTTT. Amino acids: CASITYEREGAFSIEAFF.

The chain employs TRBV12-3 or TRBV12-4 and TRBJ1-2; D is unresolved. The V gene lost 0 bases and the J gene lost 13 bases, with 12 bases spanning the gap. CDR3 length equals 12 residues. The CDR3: CASSLASGSCTF. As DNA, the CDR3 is TGTGCCAGCAGTTTAGCCAGTGGTAGCTGCACCTTC.